The clone carrying this T cell receptor (beta chain) was recorded at least ten times. What it binds is unknown. A duration under 3 months, NOSPECS ≥4, CAS ≥3 and moderate-to-severe activity characterized the donors with ophthalmopathy. Patients were diagnosed from clinical symptoms, serum thyroxine, TRAb, thyroid ultrasound and orbital computed tomography. The record originates from a study of Graves' ophthalmopathy and Graves' hyperthyroidism. Amplified material comprised TCR beta CDR3 regions derived from RNA transcripts. In the first round, RT-PCR was carried out with HTBI primers, and a multiplex PCR formed the second round. One entry per CDR3 protein, called by TCRdb with MiXCR from the multiplex PCR reads. The data show 360,000 or so distinct CDR3 sequences, about a sixth seen once. General study results and limits: Ophthalmopathy could be told apart from stable hyperthyroidism by a 13-signature model (about 89% sensitivity, about 80% specificity).

The germline CDR1 and CDR2 sequences are MNHNS and SASEGT. V lost 7 bases, J lost 0 bases, and 7 bases stayed unmatched. The CDR3 spans 16 residues. The sample comprised peripheral blood. The origin of this receptor is a woman aged 18-35 years with Graves' ophthalmopathy. The genes are TRBV6-1 and TRBJ1-3, with 9 bases identical to TRBD1. CDR3 DNA: TGTGCCAGCAACCAGGACAGGGGACCCTCTGGAAACACCATATATTTT. Translating it yields CASNQDRGPSGNTIYF.